There are a few counts of the clone carrying this T cell receptor (beta chain). Its antigen is undetermined. One entry per CDR3 protein results from TCRdb running MiXCR on the reads. Among about 830,000 distinct CDR3 sequences listed, less than 35% were seen once. The germline V gene encodes CDR1 MNHNY and CDR2 SVGAGI (reference sequence). CDR3 length: 15 residues. The V and J ends lost 2 bases and 7 bases respectively, with 17 bases between them. These data come from a study of T cell repertoires in cytomegalovirus infection. Study-wide background: Newly reported HLA-C-restricted and thoroughly characterized HLA-B-restricted CMV epitopes were employed. From public TCR beta signatures came an indication of both CMV infection and matching HLA type. Findings of the study overall: Carriage of CMV together with the relevant HLA was identifiable through cumulative public TCR beta family frequency. HLA-C-restricted TCR beta clonotypes specific for CMV led the ex vivo response.

The sequences come from cultured CD8+ T cells from PBMCs, collected from culture after CMV antigen stimulation. The receptor was isolated from a human donor in good health (CMV status not recorded). Some clones in this sample may be carry-over from other donors' samples. The chain employs TRBV6-6 and TRBJ1-1; D uncertain. Written as DNA, the CDR3 is TGTGCCAGCAGTTACACCCCCAGAGGTACGGGTGAAGCTTTCTTT. Protein sequence: CASSYTPRGTGEAFF.